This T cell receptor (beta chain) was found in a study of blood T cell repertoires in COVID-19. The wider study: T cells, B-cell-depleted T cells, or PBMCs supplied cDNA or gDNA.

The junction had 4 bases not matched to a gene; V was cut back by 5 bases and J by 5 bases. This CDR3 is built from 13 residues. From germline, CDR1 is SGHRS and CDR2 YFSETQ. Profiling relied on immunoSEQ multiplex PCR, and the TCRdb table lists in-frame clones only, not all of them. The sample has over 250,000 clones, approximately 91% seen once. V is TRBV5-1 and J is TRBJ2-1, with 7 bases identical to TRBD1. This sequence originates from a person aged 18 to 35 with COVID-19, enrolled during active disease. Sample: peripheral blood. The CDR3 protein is CASRPTGNNEQFF. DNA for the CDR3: TGCGCCAGCAGACCGACAGGGAACAATGAGCAGTTCTTC. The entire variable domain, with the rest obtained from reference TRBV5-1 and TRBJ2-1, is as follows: KAGVTQTPRYLIKTRGQQVTLSCSPISGHRSVSWYQQTPGQGLQFLFEYFSETQRNKGNFPGRFSGRQFSNSRSEMNVSTLELGDSALYLCASRPTGNNEQFFGPGTRLTVL.